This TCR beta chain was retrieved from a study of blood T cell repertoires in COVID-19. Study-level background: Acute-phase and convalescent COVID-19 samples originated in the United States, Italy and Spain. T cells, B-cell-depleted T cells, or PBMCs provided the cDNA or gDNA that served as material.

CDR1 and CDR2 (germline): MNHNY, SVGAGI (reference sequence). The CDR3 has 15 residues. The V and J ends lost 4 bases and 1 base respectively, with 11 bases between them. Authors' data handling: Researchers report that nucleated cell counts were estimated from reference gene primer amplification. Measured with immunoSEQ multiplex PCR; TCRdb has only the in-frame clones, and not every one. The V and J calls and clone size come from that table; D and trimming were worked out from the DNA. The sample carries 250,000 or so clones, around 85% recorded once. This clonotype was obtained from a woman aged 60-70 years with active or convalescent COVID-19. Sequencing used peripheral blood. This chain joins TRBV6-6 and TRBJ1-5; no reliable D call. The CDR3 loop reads CASSFRALSNQPQHF. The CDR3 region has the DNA TGTGCCAGCAGTTTTCGAGCGTTGAGCAATCAGCCCCAGCATTTT.